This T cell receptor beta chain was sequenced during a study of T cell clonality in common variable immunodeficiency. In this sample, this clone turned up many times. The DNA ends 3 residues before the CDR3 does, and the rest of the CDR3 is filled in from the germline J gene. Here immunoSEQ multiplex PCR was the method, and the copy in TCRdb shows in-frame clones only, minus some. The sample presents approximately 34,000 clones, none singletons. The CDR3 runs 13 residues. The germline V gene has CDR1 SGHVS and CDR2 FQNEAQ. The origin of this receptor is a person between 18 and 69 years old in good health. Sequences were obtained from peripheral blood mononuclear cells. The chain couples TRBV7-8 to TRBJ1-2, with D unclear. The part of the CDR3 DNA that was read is TGTGCCAGCAGCCCCGGGTCCGCGCGGGGC. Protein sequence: CASSPGSARG. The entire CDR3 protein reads CASSPGSARGYTF.